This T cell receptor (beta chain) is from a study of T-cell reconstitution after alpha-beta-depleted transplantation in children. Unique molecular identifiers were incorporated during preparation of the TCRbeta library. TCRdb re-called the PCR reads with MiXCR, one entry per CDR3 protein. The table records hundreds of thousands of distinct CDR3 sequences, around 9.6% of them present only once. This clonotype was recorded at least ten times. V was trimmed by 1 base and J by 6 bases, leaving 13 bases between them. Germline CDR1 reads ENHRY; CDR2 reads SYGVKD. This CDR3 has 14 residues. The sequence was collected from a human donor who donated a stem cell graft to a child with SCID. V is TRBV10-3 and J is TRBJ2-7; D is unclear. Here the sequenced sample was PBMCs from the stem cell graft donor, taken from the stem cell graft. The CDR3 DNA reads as TGTGCCATCAGTGAGTTCCCAGGTGTCATCGAGCAGTACTTC. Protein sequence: CAISEFPGVIEQYF.